The clone carrying this TCR beta chain was seen only a few times. As yet, its antigen is unknown. The V segment lost 7 bases and the J segment 4 bases; nucleotides outside the gene matches: 7. CDR3 length equals 14 residues. In germline, CDR1 is MNHEY, CDR2 SMNVEV (reference sequence). This sample is part of a study of CD8 T cells in ankylosing spondylitis. Findings and caveats of the study: It was reported that disease-linked clones were significantly enriched in matched ankylosing spondylitis synovial fluid. Blood of patients with ankylosing spondylitis appeared to be characterized by a TCR beta motif of several highly homologous variants.

Each CDR3 protein is one row after TCRdb ran MiXCR on the 5' RACE reads. In the table there are 200,000 to 300,000 distinct CDR3 sequences, about 30% of which are singletons. The V and J genes are TRBV27 and TRBJ2-5, with TRBD2 identical over 9 bases. This receptor was obtained from a male donor with ankylosing spondylitis or in good health (not recorded which). Source material: blood, either unsorted or a sorted T cell fraction (not recorded which). The CDR3 region has the DNA TGTGCCAGCACACCGACTAGCGGCTTAGAGACCCAGTACTTC. Translation gives CASTPTSGLETQYF.